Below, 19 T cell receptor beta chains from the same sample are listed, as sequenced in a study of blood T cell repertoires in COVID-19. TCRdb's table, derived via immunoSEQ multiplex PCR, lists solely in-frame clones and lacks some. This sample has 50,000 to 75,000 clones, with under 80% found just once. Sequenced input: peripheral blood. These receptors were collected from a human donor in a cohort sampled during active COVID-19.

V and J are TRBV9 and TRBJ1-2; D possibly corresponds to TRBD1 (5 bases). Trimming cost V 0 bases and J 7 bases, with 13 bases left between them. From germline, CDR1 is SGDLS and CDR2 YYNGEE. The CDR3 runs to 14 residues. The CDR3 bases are TGTGCCAGCAGCGTAGAGGCAGGGTGGGGTGGCTACACCTTC. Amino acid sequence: CASSVEAGWGGYTF.

This CDR3 reads CASSELDTQYF. The CDR3 DNA reads TGCGCCAGCAGCGAACTAGATACGCAGTATTTT. V usage is TRBV5-1 and J usage is TRBJ2-3; D gene ambiguous. The CDR3 is 11 residues long. V lost 4 bases and J lost 5, with 5 bases in between. Germline lookup yields CDR1 SGHRS and CDR2 YFSETQ.

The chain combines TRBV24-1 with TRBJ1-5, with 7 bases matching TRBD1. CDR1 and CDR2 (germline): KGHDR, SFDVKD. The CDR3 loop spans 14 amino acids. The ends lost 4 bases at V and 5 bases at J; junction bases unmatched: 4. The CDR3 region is CATSDPGGDQPQHF. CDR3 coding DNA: TGTGCCACCAGTGACCCAGGGGGAGATCAGCCCCAGCATTTT.

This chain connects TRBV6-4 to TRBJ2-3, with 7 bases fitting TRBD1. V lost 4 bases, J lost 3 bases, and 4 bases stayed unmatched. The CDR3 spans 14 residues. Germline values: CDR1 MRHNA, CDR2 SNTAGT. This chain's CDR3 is CASSVDRATDTQYF. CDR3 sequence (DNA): TGTGCCAGCAGTGTCGACAGGGCGACAGATACGCAGTATTTT.

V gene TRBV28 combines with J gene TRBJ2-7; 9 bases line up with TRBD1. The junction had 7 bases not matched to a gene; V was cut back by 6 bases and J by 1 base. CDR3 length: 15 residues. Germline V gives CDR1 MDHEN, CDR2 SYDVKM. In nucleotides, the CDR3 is TGTGCCAGCAGGGCGCCGGGACAGGGATCCTACGAGCAGTACTTC. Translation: CASRAPGQGSYEQYF.

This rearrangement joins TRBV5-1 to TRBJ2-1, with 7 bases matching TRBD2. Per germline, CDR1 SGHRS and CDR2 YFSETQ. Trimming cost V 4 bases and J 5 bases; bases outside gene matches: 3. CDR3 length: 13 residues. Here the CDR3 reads CASSAGEHNEQFF. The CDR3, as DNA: TGCGCCAGCAGCGCGGGGGAACACAATGAGCAGTTCTTC.

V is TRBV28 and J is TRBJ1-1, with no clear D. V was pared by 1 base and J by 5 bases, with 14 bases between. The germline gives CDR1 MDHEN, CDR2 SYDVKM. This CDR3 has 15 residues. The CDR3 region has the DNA TGTGCCAGCAGTTTATCGGGAGGGTTTGAAACTGAAGCTTTCTTT. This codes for CASSLSGGFETEAFF.

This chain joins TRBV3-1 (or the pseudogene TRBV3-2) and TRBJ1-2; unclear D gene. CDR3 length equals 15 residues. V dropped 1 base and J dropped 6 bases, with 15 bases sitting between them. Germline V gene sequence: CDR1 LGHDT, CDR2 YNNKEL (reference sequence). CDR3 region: CASSQGVSVSNGYTF. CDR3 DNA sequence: TGTGCCAGCAGCCAAGGAGTTTCGGTTTCCAATGGCTACACCTTC.

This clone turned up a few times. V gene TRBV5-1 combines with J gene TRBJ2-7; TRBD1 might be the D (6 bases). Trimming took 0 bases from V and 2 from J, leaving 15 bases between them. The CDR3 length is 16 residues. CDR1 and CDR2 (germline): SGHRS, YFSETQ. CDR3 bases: TGCGCCAGCAGCTTGGCCCTTGACAGGCTAACCTACGAGCAGTACTTC. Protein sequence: CASSLALDRLTYEQYF. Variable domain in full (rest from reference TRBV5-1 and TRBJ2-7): KAGVTQTPRYLIKTRGQQVTLSCSPISGHRSVSWYQQTPGQGLQFLFEYFSETQRNKGNFPGRFSGRQFSNSRSEMNVSTLELGDSALYLCASSLALDRLTYEQYFGPGTRLTVT.

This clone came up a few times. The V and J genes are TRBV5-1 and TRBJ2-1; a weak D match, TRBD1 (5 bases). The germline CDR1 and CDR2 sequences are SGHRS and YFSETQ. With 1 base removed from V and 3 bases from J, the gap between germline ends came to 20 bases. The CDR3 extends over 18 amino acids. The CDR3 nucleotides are TGCGCCAGCAGCTTGCAAGAGGTCAGGGCCCGACTCTACAATGAGCAGTTCTTC. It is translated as CASSLQEVRARLYNEQFF.

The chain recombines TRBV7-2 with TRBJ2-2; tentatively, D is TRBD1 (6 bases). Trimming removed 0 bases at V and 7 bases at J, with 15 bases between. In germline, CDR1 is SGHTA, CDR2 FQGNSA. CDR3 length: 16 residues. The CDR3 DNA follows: TGTGCCAGCAGCTTAGCGTTGGACAGACCCAGCGGGGAGCTGTTTTTT. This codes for CASSLALDRPSGELFF.

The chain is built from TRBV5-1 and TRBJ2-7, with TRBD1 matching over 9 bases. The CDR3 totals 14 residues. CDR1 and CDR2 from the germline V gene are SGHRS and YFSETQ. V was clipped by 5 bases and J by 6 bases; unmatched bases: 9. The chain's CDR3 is CASSQGDRVSEQYF. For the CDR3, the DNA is TGCGCCAGCAGTCAAGGGGACAGGGTCAGCGAGCAGTACTTC.

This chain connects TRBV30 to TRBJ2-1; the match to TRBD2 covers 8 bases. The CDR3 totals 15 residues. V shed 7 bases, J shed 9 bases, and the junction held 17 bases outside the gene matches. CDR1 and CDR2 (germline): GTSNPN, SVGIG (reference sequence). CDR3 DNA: TGTGCCTCCGAGGCCCCGGGGGGGGCAGGAGGTGAGCAGTTCTTC. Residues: CASEAPGGAGGEQFF.

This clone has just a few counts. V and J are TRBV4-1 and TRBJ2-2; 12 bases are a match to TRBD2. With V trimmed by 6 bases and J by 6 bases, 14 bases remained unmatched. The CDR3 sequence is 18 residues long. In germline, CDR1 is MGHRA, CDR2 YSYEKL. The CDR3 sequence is CASSRTSGAPSLAGELFF. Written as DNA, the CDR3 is TGCGCCAGCAGTCGGACTAGCGGGGCCCCATCGTTAGCCGGGGAGCTGTTTTTT.

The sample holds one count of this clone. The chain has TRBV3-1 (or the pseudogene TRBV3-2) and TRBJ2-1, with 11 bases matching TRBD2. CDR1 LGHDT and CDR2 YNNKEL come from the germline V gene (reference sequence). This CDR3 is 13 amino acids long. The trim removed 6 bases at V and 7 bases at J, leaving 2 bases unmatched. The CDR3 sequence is CASRLAGGNEQFF. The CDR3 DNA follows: TGTGCCAGCAGGCTAGCGGGGGGTAATGAGCAGTTCTTC.

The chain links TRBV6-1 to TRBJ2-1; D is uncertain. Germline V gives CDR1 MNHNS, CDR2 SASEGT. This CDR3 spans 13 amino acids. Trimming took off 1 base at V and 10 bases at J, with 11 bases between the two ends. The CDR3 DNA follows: TGTGCCAGCAGTGAAGGGAGCCTGTGGGAGCAGTTCTTC. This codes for CASSEGSLWEQFF.

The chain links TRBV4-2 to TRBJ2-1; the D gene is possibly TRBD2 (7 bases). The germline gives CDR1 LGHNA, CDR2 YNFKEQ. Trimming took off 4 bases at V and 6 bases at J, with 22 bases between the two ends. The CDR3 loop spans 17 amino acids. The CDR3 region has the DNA TGTGCCAGCAGCCCACGGAGGGGGGGGGCGTCTAGCAATGAGCAGTTCTTC. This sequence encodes CASSPRRGGASSNEQFF.

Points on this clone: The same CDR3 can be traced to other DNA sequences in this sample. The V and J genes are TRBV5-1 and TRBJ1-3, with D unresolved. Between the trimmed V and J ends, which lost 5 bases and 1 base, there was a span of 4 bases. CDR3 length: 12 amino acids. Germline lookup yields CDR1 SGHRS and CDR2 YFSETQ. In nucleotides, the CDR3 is TGCGCCAGCAGGAGTTCTGGAAACACCATATATTTT. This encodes CASRSSGNTIYF.

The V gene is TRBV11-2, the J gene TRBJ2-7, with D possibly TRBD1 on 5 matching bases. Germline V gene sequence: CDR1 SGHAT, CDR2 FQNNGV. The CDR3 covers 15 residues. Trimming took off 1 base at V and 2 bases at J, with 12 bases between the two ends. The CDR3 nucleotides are TGTGCCAGCAGCTTAGGGACAACCGTGACCTACGAGCAGTACTTC. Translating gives CASSLGTTVTYEQYF.